Below, 21 T cell receptor beta chains from the same sample are listed, as sequenced in a study of metastatic and nonmetastatic thyroid tumors. Prior to thyroid surgery, none of the patients had received any treatment. TCRdb reprocessed the PCR reads using MiXCR. Counted here are about 48,000 clones, 22% occurring once; the ten biggest clones make up approximately 3.8%. Sequencing used blood. These receptors all come from a male donor with papillary thyroid cancer or a benign thyroid nodule (not recorded which). Some clones in this sample may be carry-over from other donors' samples.

The table lists this clone with many counts. The rearrangement links TRBV12-3 or TRBV12-4 to TRBJ2-3; 9 positions agree with TRBD1. Trimming removed 6 bases from V and 0 bases from J; junction bases left unmatched: 4. The CDR3 covers 15 residues. DNA for the CDR3: TGTGCCAGCAGCCCCGGGACAGGGAGCACAGATACGCAGTATTTT. Translating gives CASSPGTGSTDTQYF.

The chain links TRBV30 to TRBJ1-1, with unresolved D. The CDR3 is 11 residues long. Germline V gene lookup returns CDR1 GTSNPN and CDR2 SVGIG (reference sequence). V dropped 6 bases and J dropped 1 base, with 6 bases sitting between them. CDR3 amino acids: CACERNTEAFF. In DNA form, the CDR3 reads TGTGCCTGTGAACGGAACACTGAAGCTTTCTTT.

V usage is TRBV6-6 and J usage is TRBJ2-7, with D uncertain. Germline CDR1 reads MNHNY; CDR2 reads SVGAGI (reference sequence). Between the trimmed V and J ends, which lost 0 bases and 5 bases, there was a span of 11 bases. The CDR3 consists of 14 residues. CDR3 in amino acids: CASSYSLALDEQYF. CDR3 DNA: TGTGCCAGCAGTTACTCGCTGGCTCTAGACGAGCAGTACTTC.

This clone was seen many times. The gene calls are TRBV7-3 and TRBJ2-7; D could derive from TRBD1 or TRBD2 (5 bases each). CDR3 size: 14 residues. Germline CDR1 SGHTA, CDR2 FQGTGA. V was pared by 2 bases and J by 2 bases, with 10 bases between. The chain's CDR3 is CASSLGTGPYEQYF. The DNA for the CDR3 is TGTGCCAGCAGCTTAGGTACGGGGCCCTACGAGCAGTACTTC.

This clone was detected ten times or more. The chain has TRBV9 and TRBJ1-1; D is uncertain. V lost 3 bases, J lost 0 bases, and 9 bases lay in between. CDR1 and CDR2 from the germline V gene are SGDLS and YYNGEE. This CDR3 has 14 amino acids. CDR3 loop: CASSDSGMNTEAFF. CDR3 coding DNA: TGTGCCAGCAGCGACAGCGGGATGAACACTGAAGCTTTCTTT.

This clone was seen more than once but under ten times. The genes are TRBV20-1 and TRBJ2-7; tentatively, D is TRBD1 or TRBD2 (5 bases each). V dropped 5 bases and J dropped 5 bases, with 13 bases sitting between them. The germline CDR1 and CDR2 sequences are DFQATT and SNEGSKA (reference sequence). This CDR3 region has 12 residues. The CDR3 here is CSARGPGNEQYF. Here the CDR3 DNA reads TGCAGTGCTCGGGGACCGGGTAACGAGCAGTACTTC.

This clone was seen repeatedly, ten times or more. V usage is TRBV6-1 and J usage is TRBJ1-1, with no clear D. CDR3 length equals 12 residues. Trimming stripped 6 bases from V and 0 bases from J, with 5 bases between. CDR1 and CDR2 from the germline V gene are MNHNS and SASEGT. CDR3 sequence reads: CASSRMNTEAFF. Written as DNA, the CDR3 is TGTGCCAGCAGCCGTATGAACACTGAAGCTTTCTTT.

This clone was observed at least ten times. The V call is TRBV19, the J call TRBJ2-3; D perhaps matches TRBD1 (6 bases). From germline, CDR1 is LNHDA and CDR2 SQIVND (reference sequence). CDR3 length: 16 amino acids. V was trimmed by 5 bases and J by 0 bases, leaving 15 bases between them. The CDR3 sequence: CASSGEGHPSTDTQYF. The CDR3 nucleotides read TGTGCCAGTAGTGGAGAGGGACACCCAAGCACAGATACGCAGTATTTT.

This clone showed up many times. The rearrangement joins TRBV9 to TRBJ1-3; tentatively, D is TRBD1 (6 bases). The CDR3 has 14 residues. Germline V gene data show CDR1 as SGDLS and CDR2 as YYNGEE. V was pared by 5 bases and J by 2 bases, with 11 bases between. The CDR3 DNA reads as TGTGCCAGCAGTGAGGGGGGGACTGGAAACACCATATATTTT. Residues: CASSEGGTGNTIYF.

This clone was recorded many times. The CDR3 DNA is TGTGCCAGCAGTTACAGGAATGAAAAACTGTTTTTT. Protein: CASSYRNEKLFF. This sequence joins TRBV6-5 and TRBJ1-4; D unresolved. Germline V CDR1 and CDR2: MNHEY, SVGAGI. The CDR3 consists of 12 residues. V shed 2 bases and J shed 5 bases, with 3 bases lying between them.

This clone occurred a few times. V is TRBV6-6 and J is TRBJ1-1; TRBD1 agrees at 7 bases. Germline CDR1 MNHNY, CDR2 SVGAGI (reference sequence). The CDR3 runs to 16 residues. With V trimmed by 4 bases and J by 1 base, 9 bases remained unmatched. The CDR3 protein is CASSCSEGGGNTEAFF. The CDR3, as DNA: TGTGCCAGCAGTTGCTCTGAAGGGGGCGGGAACACTGAAGCTTTCTTT.

The CDR3 region is CASSLVLRLAVRYEQYF. The CDR3 coding sequence is TGTGCCAGCAGTTTAGTTCTAAGGCTAGCGGTACGCTACGAGCAGTACTTC. The rearrangement uses TRBV28 and TRBJ2-7; TRBD2 matches at 7 bases. The germline CDR1 and CDR2 sequences are MDHEN and SYDVKM. CDR3 length: 17 amino acids. The trim removed 2 bases at V and 3 bases at J, leaving 13 bases unmatched.

This clone was recorded at least ten times. The CDR3 DNA follows: TGCGCCAGCAGCTTGGTTAGCGGGGGGGGAAACATTCAGTACTTC. The encoded protein is CASSLVSGGGNIQYF. V and J are TRBV5-1 and TRBJ2-4; TRBD2 agrees at 11 bases. The CDR3 covers 15 residues. With V trimmed by 0 bases and J by 6 bases, 2 bases remained unmatched. Per the germline V gene, CDR1 is SGHRS and CDR2 is YFSETQ.

Ten or more counts support this clone. The J gene is TRBJ2-3, the V gene TRBV12-3 or TRBV12-4, with 8 bases lining up with TRBD2. This CDR3 is 14 amino acids long. V dropped 6 bases and J dropped 2; count of bases not matched to a gene: 4. CDR3 DNA: TGTGCCAGCAGCCGCGGGGGGACCACAGATACGCAGTATTTT. Protein product: CASSRGGTTDTQYF.

This chain uses TRBV24-1 with TRBJ2-2; D not resolved. Germline V gives CDR1 KGHDR, CDR2 SFDVKD. Trimming cost V 5 bases and J 3 bases, with 12 bases left between them. CDR3 length: 15 residues. The CDR3 nucleotides are TGTGCCACCAGTGGCGGAGTATACGACACCGGGGAGCTGTTTTTT. Amino acid sequence: CATSGGVYDTGELFF.

This clone has ten or more counts. V is TRBV30 and J is TRBJ1-2; TRBD1 agrees at 9 bases. The CDR3 sequence is 14 residues long. V was pared by 7 bases and J by 4 bases, with 10 bases of the junction left unmatched. Germline CDR1 reads GTSNPN; CDR2 reads SVGIG (reference sequence). The CDR3 reads CASSPGTGPYGYTF. Written as DNA, the CDR3 is TGTGCCTCCTCACCCGGGACAGGGCCCTATGGCTACACCTTC.

At least ten counts were recorded for this clone. The chain couples TRBV5-5 to TRBJ2-1, with 8 positions matching TRBD2. This CDR3 region has 16 residues. The germline V gene has CDR1 SGHKS and CDR2 YYEKEE (reference sequence). V lost 3 bases and J lost 9; bases outside the gene matches: 14. DNA of the CDR3: TGTGCCAGCAGCTACTTACCGGGACTAGGAACCGTTGAGCAGTTCTTC. This encodes CASSYLPGLGTVEQFF.

This clone was seen a few times. The chain links TRBV6-1 to TRBJ2-7, with 7 nucleotides matching TRBD1. V was pared by 6 bases and J by 2 bases, with 1 base of the junction left unmatched. This CDR3 has 12 residues. Germline V CDR1 and CDR2: MNHNS, SASEGT. The CDR3 loop is CASRGQTYEQYF. CDR3 nucleotide sequence: TGTGCCAGCAGGGGACAGACCTACGAGCAGTACTTC.

This clone has ten or more counts. The gene calls are TRBV6-1 and TRBJ2-3; 13 bases line up with TRBD2. Germline CDR1 reads MNHNS; CDR2 reads SASEGT. The CDR3 is 16 residues long. Losses at the gene ends were 5 bases for V and 6 bases for J; bases not matched to a gene: 8. CDR3 amino acids: CASSWGGLAGADTQYF. The CDR3 DNA sequence: TGTGCCAGCAGTTGGGGAGGACTAGCGGGAGCTGATACGCAGTATTTT.

The gene calls are TRBV4-3 and TRBJ1-1, with TRBD1 matching over 9 bases. V was clipped by 4 bases and J by 5 bases; unmatched bases: 2. The germline gives CDR1 LGHNA, CDR2 YSLEER. The CDR3 contains 13 residues. As DNA, the CDR3 is TGCGCCAGCAGCCCTGGGACAGGGACTGAAGCTTTCTTT. Translation: CASSPGTGTEAFF.

This clone was counted between two and nine times. The gene calls are TRBV19 and TRBJ2-5, with a possible D match to TRBD2 (6 bases). With 6 bases removed from V and 5 bases from J, the gap between germline ends came to 19 bases. The CDR3 consists of 15 residues. Germline CDR1 reads LNHDA; CDR2 reads SQIVND (reference sequence). The CDR3 region is CASSPRGSVGETQYF. The CDR3 nucleotides read TGTGCCAGTAGCCCTCGGGGGTCGGTTGGGGAGACCCAGTACTTC.